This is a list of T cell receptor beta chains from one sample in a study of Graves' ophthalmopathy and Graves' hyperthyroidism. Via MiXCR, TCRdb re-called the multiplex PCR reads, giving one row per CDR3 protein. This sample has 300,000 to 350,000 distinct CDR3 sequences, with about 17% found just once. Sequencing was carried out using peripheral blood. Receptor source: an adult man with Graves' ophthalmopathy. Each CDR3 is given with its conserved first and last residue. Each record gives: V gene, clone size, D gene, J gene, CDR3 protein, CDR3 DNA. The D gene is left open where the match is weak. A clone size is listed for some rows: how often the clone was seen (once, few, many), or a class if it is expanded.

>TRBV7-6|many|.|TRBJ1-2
CASSLQSYGYTF
TGTGCCAGCAGCTTGCAAAGCTATGGCTACACCTTC
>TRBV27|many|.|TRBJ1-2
CASTTAGGANYGYTF
TGTGCCAGCACCACCGCGGGAGGGGCGAACTATGGCTACACCTTC
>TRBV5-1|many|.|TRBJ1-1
CASSLVGHMNTEAFF
TGCGCCAGCAGCTTGGTGGGCCATATGAACACTGAAGCTTTCTTT
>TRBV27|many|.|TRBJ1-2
CASGFSGHGGYTF
TGTGCCAGCGGATTCTCCGGTCATGGGGGCTACACCTTC
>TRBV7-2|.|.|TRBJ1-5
CTSSLGLQPQHF
TGTACCAGCAGCTTAGGACTTCAGCCCCAGCATTTT
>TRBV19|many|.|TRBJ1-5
CASSIEGLPVGNQPQHF
TGTGCCAGTAGTATAGAAGGGCTCCCAGTCGGCAATCAGCCCCAGCATTTT
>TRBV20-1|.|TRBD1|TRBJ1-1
CSAKQGAGATEAFF
TGCAGTGCGAAACAGGGGGCCGGGGCCACTGAAGCTTTCTTT
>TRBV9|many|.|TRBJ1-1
CASSVGVQGTEAFF
TGTGCCAGCAGCGTAGGAGTTCAAGGGACTGAAGCTTTCTTT
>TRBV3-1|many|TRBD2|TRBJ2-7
CASSQTSGRARSYEQYF
TGTGCCAGCAGCCAAACTAGCGGGAGGGCCAGGTCCTACGAGCAGTACTTC
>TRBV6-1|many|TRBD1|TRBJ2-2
CASSAGTGDTGELFF
TGTGCCAGCAGCGCGGGGACAGGGGATACCGGGGAGCTGTTTTTT
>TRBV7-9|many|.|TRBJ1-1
CASSDTGTEAFF
TGTGCCAGCAGCGATACAGGTACTGAAGCTTTCTTT
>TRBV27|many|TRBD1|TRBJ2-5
CASSISGGRETQYF
TGTGCCAGCAGTATCTCAGGGGGCCGAGAGACCCAGTACTTC
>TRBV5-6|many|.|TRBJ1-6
CASTGQLRNSPLHF
TGTGCCAGCACGGGACAATTACGGAATTCACCCCTCCACTTT
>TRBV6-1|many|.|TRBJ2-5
CASSKPGQEETQYF
TGTGCCAGCAGTAAACCGGGACAAGAAGAGACCCAGTACTTC
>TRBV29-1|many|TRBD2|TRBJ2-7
CSVDASGRPYEQYF
TGCAGCGTTGATGCTAGCGGGAGACCCTACGAGCAGTACTTC
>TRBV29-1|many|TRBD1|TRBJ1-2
CSVRGQGARGYTF
TGCAGCGTTCGGGGGCAGGGGGCCCGTGGCTACACCTTC
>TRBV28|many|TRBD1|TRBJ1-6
CASSPYRPRSRTGPNSPLHF
TGTGCCAGCAGTCCATACCGACCCCGATCCCGGACAGGGCCTAATTCACCCCTCCACTTT
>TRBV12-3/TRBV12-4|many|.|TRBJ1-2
CASSPASNYGYTF
TGTGCCAGCAGCCCAGCGTCGAACTATGGCTACACCTTC
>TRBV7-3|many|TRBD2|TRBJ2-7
CASSPRGGAPEQYF
TGTGCCAGCAGCCCCCGGGGGGGCGCTCCCGAGCAGTACTTC
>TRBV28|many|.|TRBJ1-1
CAITRGGVTEAFF
TGTGCCATTACCCGGGGGGGGGTCACTGAAGCTTTCTTT
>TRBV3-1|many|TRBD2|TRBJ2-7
CASRKASGNYEQYF
TGTGCCAGCAGGAAGGCTAGCGGGAACTACGAGCAGTACTTC
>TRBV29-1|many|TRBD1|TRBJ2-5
CSPGLTGTGGTTQYF
TGCAGCCCTGGCCTTACCGGGACAGGGGGTACGACCCAGTACTTC
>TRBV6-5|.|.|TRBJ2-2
CASSYEDYSWDAGELFF
TGTGCCAGCAGTTACGAGGACTATTCTTGGGATGCCGGGGAGCTGTTTTTT
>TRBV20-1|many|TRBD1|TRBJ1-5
CSARDIGTDNQPQHF
TGCAGTGCTAGAGATATTGGGACAGACAATCAGCCCCAGCATTTT
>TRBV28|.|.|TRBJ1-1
CASNPYGMNTEAFF
TGTGCCAGTAACCCCTATGGCATGAACACTGAAGCTTTCTTT
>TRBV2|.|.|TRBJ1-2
CASSGGIGQNYGYIF
TGTGCCAGCAGTGGGGGGATAGGCCAGAACTATGGCTACATCTTC
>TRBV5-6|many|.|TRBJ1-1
CASSLAAAGVGTEAFF
TGTGCCAGCAGCTTGGCCGCGGCGGGGGTGGGTACTGAAGCTTTCTTT
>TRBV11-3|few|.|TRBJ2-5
CASSPRRAGVLTQYF
TGTGCCAGCAGCCCACGTAGAGCAGGGGTGCTGACCCAGTACTTC
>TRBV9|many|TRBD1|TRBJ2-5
CASSAGQDETQYF
TGTGCCAGCAGCGCGGGACAGGATGAGACCCAGTACTTC
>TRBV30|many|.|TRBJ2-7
CAWSTRGHEQYF
TGTGCCTGGAGTACCAGGGGCCACGAGCAGTACTTC
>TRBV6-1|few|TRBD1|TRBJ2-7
CVSALGQAYEQYF
TGTGTCAGCGCACTTGGACAGGCCTACGAGCAGTACTTC
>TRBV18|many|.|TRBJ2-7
CASSPGRQSYEQYF
TGTGCCAGCTCACCGGGTCGGCAGTCCTACGAGCAGTACTTC
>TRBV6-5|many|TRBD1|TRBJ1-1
CASSRPGQTNTEAFF
TGTGCCAGCAGTCGACCGGGACAGACGAACACTGAAGCTTTCTTT
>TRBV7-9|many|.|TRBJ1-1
CASSLAGRGDTEAFF
TGTGCCAGCAGCTTAGCTGGCAGGGGAGACACTGAAGCTTTCTTT
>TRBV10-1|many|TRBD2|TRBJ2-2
CASSDGTSATGELFF
TGCGCCAGCAGCGACGGGACTAGCGCCACCGGGGAGCTGTTTTTT
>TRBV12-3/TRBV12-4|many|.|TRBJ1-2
CASGDSVYGYTF
TGTGCCAGCGGCGATTCCGTTTATGGCTACACCTTC
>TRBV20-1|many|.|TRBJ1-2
CSARVGLPNYGYTF
TGCAGTGCTAGAGTAGGGCTACCGAACTATGGCTACACCTTC
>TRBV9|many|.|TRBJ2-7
CASSVAEGPMVYF
TGTGCCAGCAGCGTAGCGGAAGGACCCATGGTGTACTTC
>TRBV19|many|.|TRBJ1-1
CASSIQGFRTEAFF
TGTGCCAGTAGTATCCAGGGTTTTAGGACTGAAGCTTTCTTT
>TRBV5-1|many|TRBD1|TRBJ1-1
CASSIGQVGTEAFF
TGCGCCAGCAGCATCGGACAGGTTGGGACTGAAGCTTTCTTT